The source of this TCR beta chain is a study of T cell changes during pregnancy in multiple sclerosis. Generated by immunoSEQ multiplex PCR, the TCRdb table keeps only in-frame clones and is missing some. The table has roughly 10,000 clones, about 83% seen once. V dropped 1 base and J dropped 3 bases, with 10 bases sitting between them. CDR1 is SEHNR, CDR2 FQNEAQ, per germline (reference sequence). This CDR3 spans 14 amino acids. The rearrangement links TRBV7-9 to TRBJ2-7; D is possibly TRBD1 (5 bases). The origin of this receptor is a female donor in good health, enrolled as a control in a pregnancy study. The source was CD8+ T cells from peripheral blood mononuclear cells, collected in the third trimester of pregnancy. The CDR3 nucleotides read TGTGCCAGCAGCTTAGTGGGCACAGGCTACGAGCAGTACTTC. As protein: CASSLVGTGYEQYF.